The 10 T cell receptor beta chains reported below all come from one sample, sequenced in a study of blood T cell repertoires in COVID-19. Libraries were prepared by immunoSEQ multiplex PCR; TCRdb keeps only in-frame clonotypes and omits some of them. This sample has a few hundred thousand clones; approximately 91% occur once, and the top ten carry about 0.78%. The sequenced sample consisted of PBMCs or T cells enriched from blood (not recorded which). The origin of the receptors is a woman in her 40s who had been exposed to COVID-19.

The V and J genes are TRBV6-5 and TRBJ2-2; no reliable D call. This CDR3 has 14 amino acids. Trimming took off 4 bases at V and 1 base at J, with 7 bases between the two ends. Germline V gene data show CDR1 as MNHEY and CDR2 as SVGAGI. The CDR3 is CASSFGVNTGELFF. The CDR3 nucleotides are TGTGCCAGCAGTTTCGGAGTGAACACCGGGGAGCTGTTTTTT.

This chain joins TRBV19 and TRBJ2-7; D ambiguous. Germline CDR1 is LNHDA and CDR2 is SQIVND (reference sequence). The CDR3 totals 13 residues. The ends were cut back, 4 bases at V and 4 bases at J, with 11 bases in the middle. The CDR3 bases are TGTGCCAGTAGTACCCCGGAAGCGTACGAGCAGTACTTC. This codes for CASSTPEAYEQYF.

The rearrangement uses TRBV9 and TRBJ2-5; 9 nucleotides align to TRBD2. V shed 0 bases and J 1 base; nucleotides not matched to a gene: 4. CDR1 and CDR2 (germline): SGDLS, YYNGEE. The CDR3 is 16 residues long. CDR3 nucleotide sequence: TGTGCCAGCAGCGTAGGTGGGCGGGGGGGCCAAGAGACCCAGTACTTC. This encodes CASSVGGRGGQETQYF. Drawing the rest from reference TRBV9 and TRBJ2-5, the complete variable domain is DSGVTQTPKHLITATGQRVTLRCSPRSGDLSVYWYQQSLDQGLQFLIQYYNGEERAKGNILERFSAQQFPDLHSELNLSSLELGDSALYFCASSVGGRGGQETQYFGPGTRLLVL.

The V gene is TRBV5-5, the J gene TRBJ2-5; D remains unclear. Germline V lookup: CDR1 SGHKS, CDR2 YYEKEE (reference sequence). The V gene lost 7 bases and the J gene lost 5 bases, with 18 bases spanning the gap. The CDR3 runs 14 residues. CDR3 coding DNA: TGTGCCAGCGCTAGGTCGTCCGCGGAGGAGACCCAGTACTTC. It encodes CASARSSAEETQYF.

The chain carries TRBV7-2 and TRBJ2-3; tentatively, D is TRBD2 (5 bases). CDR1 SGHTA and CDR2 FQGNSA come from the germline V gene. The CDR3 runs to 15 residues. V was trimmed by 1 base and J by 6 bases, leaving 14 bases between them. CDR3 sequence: CASSLGSRRYDTQYF. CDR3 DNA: TGTGCCAGCAGCTTAGGGTCCCGGAGGTATGATACGCAGTATTTT.

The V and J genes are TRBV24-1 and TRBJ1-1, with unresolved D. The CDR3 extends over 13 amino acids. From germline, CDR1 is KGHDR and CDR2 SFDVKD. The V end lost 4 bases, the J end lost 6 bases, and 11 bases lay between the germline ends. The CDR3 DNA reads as TGTGCCACCAGTGACGGGTCAGCGGCTGAAGCTTTCTTT. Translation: CATSDGSAAEAFF.

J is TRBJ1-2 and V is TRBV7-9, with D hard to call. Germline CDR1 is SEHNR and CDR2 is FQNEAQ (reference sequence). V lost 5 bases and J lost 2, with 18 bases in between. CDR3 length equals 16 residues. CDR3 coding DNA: TGTGCCAGCAGCCAAGGCGAGGGCCGAGGGAACTATGGCTACACCTTC. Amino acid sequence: CASSQGEGRGNYGYTF. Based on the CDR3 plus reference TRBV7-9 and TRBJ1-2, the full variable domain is DTGVSQNPRHKITKRGQNVTFRCDPISEHNRLYWYRQTLGQGPEFLTYFQNEAQLEKSRLLSDRFSAERPKGSFSTLEIQRTEQGDSAMYLCASSQGEGRGNYGYTFGSGTRLTVV.

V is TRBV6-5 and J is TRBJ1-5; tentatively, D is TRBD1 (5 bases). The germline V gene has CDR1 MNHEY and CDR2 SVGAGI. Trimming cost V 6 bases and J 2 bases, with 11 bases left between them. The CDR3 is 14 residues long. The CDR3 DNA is TGTGCCAGCAGAGATGCACAGGGCAATCAGCCCCAGCATTTT. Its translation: CASRDAQGNQPQHF.

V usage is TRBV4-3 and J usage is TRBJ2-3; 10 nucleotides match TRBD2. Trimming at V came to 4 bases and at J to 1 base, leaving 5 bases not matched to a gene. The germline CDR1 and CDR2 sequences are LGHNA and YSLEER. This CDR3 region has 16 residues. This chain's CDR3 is CASSPLAGGGTDTQYF. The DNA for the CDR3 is TGCGCCAGCAGCCCATTAGCGGGAGGAGGCACAGATACGCAGTATTTT.

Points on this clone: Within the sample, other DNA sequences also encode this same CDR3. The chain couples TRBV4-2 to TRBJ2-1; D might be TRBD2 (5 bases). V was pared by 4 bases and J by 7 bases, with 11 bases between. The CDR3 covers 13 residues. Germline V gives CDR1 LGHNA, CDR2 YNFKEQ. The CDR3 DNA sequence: TGTGCCAGCAGCCCTCCTGGCGGGAATGAGCAGTTCTTC. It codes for CASSPPGGNEQFF.